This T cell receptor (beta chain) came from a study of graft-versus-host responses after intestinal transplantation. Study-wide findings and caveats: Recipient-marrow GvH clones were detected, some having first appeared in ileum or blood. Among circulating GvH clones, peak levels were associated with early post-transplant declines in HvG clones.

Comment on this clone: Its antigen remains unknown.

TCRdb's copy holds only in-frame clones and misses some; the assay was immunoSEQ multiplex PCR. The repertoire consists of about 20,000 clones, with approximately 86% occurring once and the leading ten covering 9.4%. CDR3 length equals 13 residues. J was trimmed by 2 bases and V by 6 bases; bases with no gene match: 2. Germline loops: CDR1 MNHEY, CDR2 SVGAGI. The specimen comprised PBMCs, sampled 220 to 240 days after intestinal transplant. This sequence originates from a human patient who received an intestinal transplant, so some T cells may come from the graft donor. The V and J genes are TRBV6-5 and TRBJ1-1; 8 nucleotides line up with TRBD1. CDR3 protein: CASRGQVNTEAFF. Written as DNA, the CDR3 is TGTGCCAGCAGGGGACAGGTTAACACTGAAGCTTTCTTT.